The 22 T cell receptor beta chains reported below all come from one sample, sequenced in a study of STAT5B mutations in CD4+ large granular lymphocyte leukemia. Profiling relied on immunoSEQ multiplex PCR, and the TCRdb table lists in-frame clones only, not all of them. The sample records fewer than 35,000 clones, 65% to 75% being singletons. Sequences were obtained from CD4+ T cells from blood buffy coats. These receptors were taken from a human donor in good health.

CDR3 sequence (DNA): TGTGCCAGCAGCTCAGGGGGACAGGGCAGAGATACGCAGTATTTT. This gives the protein CASSSGGQGRDTQYF. The gene calls are TRBV7-2 and TRBJ2-3; 9 bases agree with TRBD1. The germline V gene encodes CDR1 SGHTA and CDR2 FQGNSA. J gave up 5 bases and V 4 bases, and 7 bases lay outside the gene matches. The CDR3 totals 15 residues.

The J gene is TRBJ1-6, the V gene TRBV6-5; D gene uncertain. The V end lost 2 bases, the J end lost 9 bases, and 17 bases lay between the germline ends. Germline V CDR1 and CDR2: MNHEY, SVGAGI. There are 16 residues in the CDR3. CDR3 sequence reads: CASSYRGSGGSSPLHF. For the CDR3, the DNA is TGTGCCAGCAGTTACCGGGGTAGTGGTGGGAGTTCACCCCTCCACTTT.

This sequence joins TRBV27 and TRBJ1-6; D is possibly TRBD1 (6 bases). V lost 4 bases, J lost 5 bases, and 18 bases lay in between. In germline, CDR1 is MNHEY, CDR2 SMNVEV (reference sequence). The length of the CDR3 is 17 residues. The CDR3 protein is CASSSRQASNHNSPLHF. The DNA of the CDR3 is TGTGCCAGCAGTTCACGACAGGCGTCTAACCATAATTCACCCCTCCACTTT.

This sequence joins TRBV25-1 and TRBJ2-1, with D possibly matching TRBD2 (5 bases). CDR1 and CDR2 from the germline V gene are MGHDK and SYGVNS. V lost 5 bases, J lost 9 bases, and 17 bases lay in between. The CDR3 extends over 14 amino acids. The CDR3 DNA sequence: TGTGCCAGCAGTCCCCAGGCGGGTTCGTTTGAGCAGTTCTTC. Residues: CASSPQAGSFEQFF.

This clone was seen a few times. Written as DNA, the CDR3 is TGTGCCAGCAGTTTAGGCGGTAACTATGGCTACACCTTC. As protein: CASSLGGNYGYTF. The chain joins TRBV6-5 to TRBJ1-2; unclear D gene. This CDR3 is built from 13 residues. From germline, CDR1 is MNHEY and CDR2 SVGAGI. Trimming stripped 4 bases from V and 1 base from J, with 7 bases between.

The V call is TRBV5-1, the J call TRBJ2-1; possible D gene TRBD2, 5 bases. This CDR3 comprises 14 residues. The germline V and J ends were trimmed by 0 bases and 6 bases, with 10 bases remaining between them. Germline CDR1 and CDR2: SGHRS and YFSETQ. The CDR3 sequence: CASSLALAINEQFF. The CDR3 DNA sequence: TGCGCCAGCAGCTTGGCATTAGCGATCAATGAGCAGTTCTTC.

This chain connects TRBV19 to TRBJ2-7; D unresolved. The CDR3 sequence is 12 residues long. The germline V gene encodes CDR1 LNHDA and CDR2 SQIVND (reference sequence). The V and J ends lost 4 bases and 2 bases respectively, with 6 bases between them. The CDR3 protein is CASSTGPYEQYF. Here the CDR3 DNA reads TGTGCCAGTAGTACTGGACCCTACGAGCAGTACTTC. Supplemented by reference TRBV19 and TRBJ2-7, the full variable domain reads DGGITQSPKYLFRKEGQNVTLSCEQNLNHDAMYWYRQDPGQGLRLIYYSQIVNDFQKGDIAEGYSVSREKKESFPLTVTSAQKNPTAFYLCASSTGPYEQYFGPGTRLTVT.

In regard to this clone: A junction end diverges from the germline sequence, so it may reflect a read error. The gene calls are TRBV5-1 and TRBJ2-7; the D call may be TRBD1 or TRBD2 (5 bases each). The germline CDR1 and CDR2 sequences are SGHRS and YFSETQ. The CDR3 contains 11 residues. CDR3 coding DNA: TGCGCCAGCAGGTTGGGGGACGAGCAGTACTTC. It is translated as CASRLGDEQYF.

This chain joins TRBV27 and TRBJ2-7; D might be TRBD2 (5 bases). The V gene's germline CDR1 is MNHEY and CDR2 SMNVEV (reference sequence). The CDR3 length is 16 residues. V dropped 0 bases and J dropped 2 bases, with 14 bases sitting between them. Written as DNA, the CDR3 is TGTGCCAGCAGTTTATCGCCGGGAAGACTAACCTACGAGCAGTACTTC. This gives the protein CASSLSPGRLTYEQYF.

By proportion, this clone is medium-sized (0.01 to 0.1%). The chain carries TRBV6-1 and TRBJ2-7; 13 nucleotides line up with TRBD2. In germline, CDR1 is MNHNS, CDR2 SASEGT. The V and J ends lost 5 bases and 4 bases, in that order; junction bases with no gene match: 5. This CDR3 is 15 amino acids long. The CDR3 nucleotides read TGTGCCAGCAGTACCTCGACTAGCGGGGGGTACGAGCAGTACTTC. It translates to CASSTSTSGGYEQYF.

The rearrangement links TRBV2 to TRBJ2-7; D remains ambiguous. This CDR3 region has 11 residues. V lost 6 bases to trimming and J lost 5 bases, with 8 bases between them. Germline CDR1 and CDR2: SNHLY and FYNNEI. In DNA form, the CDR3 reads TGTGCCAGCAGCGCTTTTAACGAGCAGTACTTC. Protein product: CASSAFNEQYF.

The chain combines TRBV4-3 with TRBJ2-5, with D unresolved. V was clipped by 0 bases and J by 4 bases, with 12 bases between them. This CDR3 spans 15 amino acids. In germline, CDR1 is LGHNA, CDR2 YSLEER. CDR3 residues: CASSQDLGRRETQYF. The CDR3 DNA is TGCGCCAGCAGCCAAGATCTGGGCAGACGAGAGACCCAGTACTTC.

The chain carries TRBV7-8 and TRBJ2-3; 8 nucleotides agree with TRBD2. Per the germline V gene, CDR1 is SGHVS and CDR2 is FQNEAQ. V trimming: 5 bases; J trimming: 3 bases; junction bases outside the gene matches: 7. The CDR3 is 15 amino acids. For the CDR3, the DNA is TGTGCCAGCAGCGTACCGGGACTAGATACAGATACGCAGTATTTT. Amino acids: CASSVPGLDTDTQYF.

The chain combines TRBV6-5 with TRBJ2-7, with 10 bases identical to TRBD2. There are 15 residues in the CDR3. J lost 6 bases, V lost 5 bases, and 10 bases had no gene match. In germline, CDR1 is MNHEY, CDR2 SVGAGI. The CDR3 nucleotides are TGTGCCAGCAGTCAACTAGCGGGAAATCCTACCGAGCAGTACTTC. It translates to CASSQLAGNPTEQYF.

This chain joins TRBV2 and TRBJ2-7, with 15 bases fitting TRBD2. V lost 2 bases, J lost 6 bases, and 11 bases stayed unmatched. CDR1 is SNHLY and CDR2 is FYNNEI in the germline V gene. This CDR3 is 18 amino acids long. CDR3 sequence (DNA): TGTGCCAGCAGTGAAATAGGTGGGACTAGCGGGAGGAGGTTCGAGCAGTACTTC. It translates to CASSEIGGTSGRRFEQYF.

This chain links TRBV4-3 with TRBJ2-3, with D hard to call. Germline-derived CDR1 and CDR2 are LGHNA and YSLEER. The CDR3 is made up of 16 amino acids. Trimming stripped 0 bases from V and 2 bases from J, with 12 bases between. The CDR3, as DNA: TGCGCCAGCAGCCAAGATTTTGTGATAAACACAGATACGCAGTATTTT. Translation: CASSQDFVINTDTQYF.

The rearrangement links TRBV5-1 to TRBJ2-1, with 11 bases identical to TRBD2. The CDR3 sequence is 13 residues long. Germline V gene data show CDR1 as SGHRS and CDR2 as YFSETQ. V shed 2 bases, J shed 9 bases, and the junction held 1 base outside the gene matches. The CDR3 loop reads CASSLLAGVEQFF. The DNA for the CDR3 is TGCGCCAGCAGCTTACTAGCGGGAGTTGAGCAGTTCTTC.

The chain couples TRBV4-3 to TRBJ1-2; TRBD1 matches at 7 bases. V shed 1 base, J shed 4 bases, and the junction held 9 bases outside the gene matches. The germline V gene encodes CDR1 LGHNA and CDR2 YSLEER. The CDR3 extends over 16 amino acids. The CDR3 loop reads CASSQAPGQAVYGYTF. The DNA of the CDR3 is TGCGCCAGCAGCCAAGCCCCAGGACAGGCGGTCTATGGCTACACCTTC.

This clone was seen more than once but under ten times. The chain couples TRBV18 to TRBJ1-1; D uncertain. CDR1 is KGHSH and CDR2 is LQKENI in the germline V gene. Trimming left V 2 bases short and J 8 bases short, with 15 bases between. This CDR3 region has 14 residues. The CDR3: CASSPGLNQREAFF. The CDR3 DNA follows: TGTGCCAGCTCACCAGGACTGAACCAAAGGGAAGCTTTCTTT.

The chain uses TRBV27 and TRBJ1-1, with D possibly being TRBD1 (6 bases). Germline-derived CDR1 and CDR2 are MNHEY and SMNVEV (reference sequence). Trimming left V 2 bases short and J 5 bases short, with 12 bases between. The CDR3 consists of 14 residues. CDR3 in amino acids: CASSLLGTSTEAFF. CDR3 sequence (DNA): TGTGCCAGCAGTTTACTGGGGACATCGACTGAAGCTTTCTTT.

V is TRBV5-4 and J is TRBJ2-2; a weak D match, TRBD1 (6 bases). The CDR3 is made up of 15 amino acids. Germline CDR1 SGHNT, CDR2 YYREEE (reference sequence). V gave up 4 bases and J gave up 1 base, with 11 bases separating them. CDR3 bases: TGTGCCAGCAGCCAAAGGACAGAGAACACCGGGGAGCTGTTTTTT. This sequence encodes CASSQRTENTGELFF.

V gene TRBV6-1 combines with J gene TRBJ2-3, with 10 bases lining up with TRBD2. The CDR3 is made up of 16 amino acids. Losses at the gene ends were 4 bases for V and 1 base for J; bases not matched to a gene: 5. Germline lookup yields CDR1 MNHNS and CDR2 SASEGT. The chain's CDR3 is CASSVSSGSRTDTQYF. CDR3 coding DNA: TGTGCCAGCAGTGTTTCTAGCGGGAGCCGCACAGATACGCAGTATTTT.